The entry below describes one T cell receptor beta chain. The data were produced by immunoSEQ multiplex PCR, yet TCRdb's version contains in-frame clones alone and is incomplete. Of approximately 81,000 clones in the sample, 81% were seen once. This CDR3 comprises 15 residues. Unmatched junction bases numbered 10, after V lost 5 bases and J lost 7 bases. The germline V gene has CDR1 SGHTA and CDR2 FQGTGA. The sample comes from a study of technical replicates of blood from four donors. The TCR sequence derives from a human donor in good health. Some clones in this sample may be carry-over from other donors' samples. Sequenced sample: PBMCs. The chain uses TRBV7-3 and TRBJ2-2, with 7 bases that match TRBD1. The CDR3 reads CASSGDRGGSGELFF. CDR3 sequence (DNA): TGTGCCAGCAGCGGAGACAGAGGGGGCAGCGGGGAGCTGTTTTTT.